These T cell receptor beta chains were read from a single sample in a study of vaccination and CD4 T cells after COVID-19. TCRdb independently ran MiXCR on the PCR reads; one entry per CDR3 protein. Of around 10,000 distinct CDR3 sequences detected, less than 40% appear once; the ten largest clones hold about 20%. Their target antigens are unknown. Sequencing was carried out using CD4+ T cells from blood, cultured in vitro. These receptors all come from a human donor in good health. Both conserved end residues are part of each CDR3. Fields, in order: J gene, V gene, clone size, D gene, CDR3 DNA, CDR3 protein. D genes are given only for firm matches. Size values are once, few and many counts, or a class for expanded clones, and some rows have none.

j_gene: TRBJ2-4; v_gene: TRBV7-2; abundance: few; d_gene: TRBD1; CDR3nt: TGTGCCAGCAGCTTAACGGGGCTCGTGGGACAGGGACGGGACATTCAGTACTTC; CDR3aa: CASSLTGLVGQGRDIQYF
j_gene: TRBJ1-5; v_gene: TRBV6-1; abundance: few; d_gene: TRBD1; CDR3nt: TGTGCCAGCAGGGGGACAGGGGGCCTTAATCAGCCCCAGCATTTT; CDR3aa: CASRGTGGLNQPQHF
j_gene: TRBJ2-3; v_gene: TRBV20-1; abundance: few; d_gene: TRBD2; CDR3nt: TGCAGTGCTAGAGATCCGACTAGCGGGACAGATACGCAGTATTTT; CDR3aa: CSARDPTSGTDTQYF
j_gene: TRBJ1-3; v_gene: TRBV7-2; abundance: NA; d_gene: NA; CDR3nt: TGTGCCAGCAGCTTTGCGGCCCACAGGGCCTATATGGACACCATATATTTT; CDR3aa: CASSFAAHRAYMDTIYF
j_gene: TRBJ1-3; v_gene: TRBV7-3; abundance: few; d_gene: TRBD1; CDR3nt: TGTGCCAGCAGCCCCGGGACAGCTGCCTCTGGAAACACCATATATTTT; CDR3aa: CASSPGTAASGNTIYF
j_gene: TRBJ1-1; v_gene: TRBV20-1; abundance: few; d_gene: NA; CDR3nt: TGCAGTGCTAGAGATCCCCCTTCAAGGGGGGACACTGAAGCTTTCTTT; CDR3aa: CSARDPPSRGDTEAFF
j_gene: TRBJ1-1; v_gene: TRBV6-1; abundance: NA; d_gene: NA; CDR3nt: TGTGCCAGCAGTGATCCTCGACGGGAGGCCCACTCTGAAGCTTTCTTT; CDR3aa: CASSDPRREAHSEAFF
j_gene: TRBJ2-7; v_gene: TRBV7-9; abundance: few; d_gene: TRBD1; CDR3nt: TGTGCCAGCAGCTTAGGACAGGGGCCCACCCTCTACGAGCAGTACTTC; CDR3aa: CASSLGQGPTLYEQYF
j_gene: TRBJ2-5; v_gene: TRBV20-1; abundance: few; d_gene: NA; CDR3nt: TGCAGTGCCGTGGAGGGGCGCCGGGAGACCCAGTACTTC; CDR3aa: CSAVEGRRETQYF
j_gene: TRBJ1-1; v_gene: TRBV6-1; abundance: few; d_gene: NA; CDR3nt: TGTGCCAGCTACTTTTACGGGGACACTGAAGCTTTCTTT; CDR3aa: CASYFYGDTEAFF
j_gene: TRBJ1-4; v_gene: TRBV15; abundance: NA; d_gene: NA; CDR3nt: TGTGCCACCAGCAGAGGACGAGGGGCGCAGGTTAATGAAAAACTGTTTTTT; CDR3aa: CATSRGRGAQVNEKLFF
j_gene: TRBJ1-5; v_gene: TRBV19; abundance: NA; d_gene: NA; CDR3nt: TGTGCCAGTAGCATTTGGGGTCGCCGGGGCACAAGCAATCAGCCCCAGCATTTT; CDR3aa: CASSIWGRRGTSNQPQHF
j_gene: TRBJ2-5; v_gene: TRBV24-1; abundance: few; d_gene: NA; CDR3nt: TGTGCCACCAGTGATTTTGCTACACAGGGTCCGGGAGAGACCCAGTACTTC; CDR3aa: CATSDFATQGPGETQYF
j_gene: TRBJ2-7; v_gene: TRBV19; abundance: few; d_gene: NA; CDR3nt: TGTGCCAGTAGTATAGTGAAGTCCGAGCAGTACTTC; CDR3aa: CASSIVKSEQYF
j_gene: TRBJ2-5; v_gene: TRBV11-2; abundance: NA; d_gene: NA; CDR3nt: TGTGCCAGCAGCCCGCCCCTGCGGCAGATTTTTCAGACCCAGTACTTC; CDR3aa: CASSPPLRQIFQTQYF
j_gene: TRBJ1-1; v_gene: TRBV6-5; abundance: NA; d_gene: NA; CDR3nt: TGTGCCAGCAGTTACGGGGCAGGGGTGAGCACTGAAGCTTTCTTT; CDR3aa: CASSYGAGVSTEAFF
j_gene: TRBJ2-3; v_gene: TRBV10-3; abundance: NA; d_gene: NA; CDR3nt: TGTGCCATCAGTGAGTCGAAAGGTTTGACTAGCACAGATACGCAGTATTTT; CDR3aa: CAISESKGLTSTDTQYF
j_gene: TRBJ2-5; v_gene: TRBV20-1; abundance: NA; d_gene: TRBD1; CDR3nt: TGCAGTGCAACCGGACAGGGGGCTTTCGAAGAGACCCAGTACTTC; CDR3aa: CSATGQGAFEETQYF
j_gene: TRBJ1-2; v_gene: TRBV21-1; abundance: NA; d_gene: NA; CDR3nt: TGTGCCAGCAGCAAACTAGAGACAGCCTATGGCTACACCTTC; CDR3aa: CASSKLETAYGYTF
j_gene: TRBJ2-1; v_gene: TRBV24-1; abundance: few; d_gene: TRBD1; CDR3nt: TGTGCCACCAGTGACCCGGGACAGGGTAAAGGCGGCTACAATGAGCAGTTCTTC; CDR3aa: CATSDPGQGKGGYNEQFF
j_gene: TRBJ2-1; v_gene: TRBV27; abundance: NA; d_gene: NA; CDR3nt: TGTGCCAGCACCCCGCCGAGCTCCTACAATGAGCAGTTCTTC; CDR3aa: CASTPPSSYNEQFF
j_gene: TRBJ2-7; v_gene: TRBV2; abundance: few; d_gene: NA; CDR3nt: TGTGCCAGCATCCAAGAGATTACCACCTACGAGCAGTACTTC; CDR3aa: CASIQEITTYEQYF
j_gene: TRBJ1-2; v_gene: TRBV6-5; abundance: NA; d_gene: TRBD1; CDR3nt: TGTGCCAGCAGTTACTCGGACAGGGTAGGCGGCTACACCTTC; CDR3aa: CASSYSDRVGGYTF
j_gene: TRBJ1-5; v_gene: TRBV28; abundance: NA; d_gene: TRBD1; CDR3nt: TGTGCCAGCAGTTTATCGGGCAGGGGGAATCAGCCCCAGCATTTT; CDR3aa: CASSLSGRGNQPQHF
j_gene: TRBJ1-2; v_gene: TRBV25-1; abundance: few; d_gene: TRBD1; CDR3nt: TGTGCCAGCCGGACAGGGTGGGGATATGGCTACACCTTC; CDR3aa: CASRTGWGYGYTF
j_gene: TRBJ2-7; v_gene: TRBV7-2; abundance: few; d_gene: TRBD2; CDR3nt: TGTGCCAGCAGCTCAGATTGGGCCAGCGGGAGGTACTCCTACGAGCAGTACTTC; CDR3aa: CASSSDWASGRYSYEQYF
j_gene: TRBJ2-2; v_gene: TRBV24-1; abundance: NA; d_gene: NA; CDR3nt: TGTGCCACCAGTGGCCTGTCTGGGGAGCTGTTTTTT; CDR3aa: CATSGLSGELFF
j_gene: TRBJ1-1; v_gene: TRBV20-1; abundance: few; d_gene: NA; CDR3nt: TGCAGTGCCCCCCCGGAGGAAGGGTGGATGAACACTGAAGCTTTCTTT; CDR3aa: CSAPPEEGWMNTEAFF
j_gene: TRBJ1-6; v_gene: TRBV27; abundance: medium-sized; d_gene: NA; CDR3nt: TGTGCCAGCAGTTTATTGATTTCTAATTCACCCCTCCACTTT; CDR3aa: CASSLLISNSPLHF
j_gene: TRBJ2-5; v_gene: TRBV20-1; abundance: NA; d_gene: NA; CDR3nt: TGCAGTGCTAGAGACCTCGGCCTAGGAGAGACCCAGTACTTC; CDR3aa: CSARDLGLGETQYF
j_gene: TRBJ1-5; v_gene: TRBV19; abundance: few; d_gene: NA; CDR3nt: TGTGCCAGTAGCTTAGGTGTATCAGCGGCCCAGCATTTT; CDR3aa: CASSLGVSAAQHF
j_gene: TRBJ1-1; v_gene: TRBV27; abundance: NA; d_gene: TRBD1; CDR3nt: TGTGCCAGCAGCTCGCCCTGGGACAGGACGAACACTGAAGCTTTCTTT; CDR3aa: CASSSPWDRTNTEAFF
j_gene: TRBJ2-1; v_gene: TRBV6-1; abundance: NA; d_gene: TRBD2; CDR3nt: TGTGCCAGCAGTGCCAGACTAGCGGGCTACAATGAGCAGTTCTTC; CDR3aa: CASSARLAGYNEQFF
j_gene: TRBJ1-2; v_gene: TRBV7-2; abundance: NA; d_gene: NA; CDR3nt: TGTGCCAGCAGCTCGCATGGACGGAACTATGGCTACACCTTC; CDR3aa: CASSSHGRNYGYTF
j_gene: TRBJ2-7; v_gene: TRBV27; abundance: few; d_gene: NA; CDR3nt: TGTGCCAGCCGCCGTGCCAGAGAGTCCTACGAGCAGTACTTC; CDR3aa: CASRRARESYEQYF
j_gene: TRBJ2-5; v_gene: TRBV11-2; abundance: few; d_gene: NA; CDR3nt: TGTGCCAGCAGCTTCCTTAGGACAGTCCAAGAGACCCAGTACTTC; CDR3aa: CASSFLRTVQETQYF
j_gene: TRBJ1-2; v_gene: TRBV19; abundance: NA; d_gene: TRBD1; CDR3nt: TGTGCCAGTAGTTCCCGGACAGGAGGGGGCTACACCTTC; CDR3aa: CASSSRTGGGYTF
j_gene: TRBJ2-7; v_gene: TRBV18; abundance: once; d_gene: NA; CDR3nt: TGTGCCAGCTCACCACTACAGTATACATACGAGCAGTACTTC; CDR3aa: CASSPLQYTYEQYF